This record covers a single T cell receptor beta chain. Its target is unknown. This record comes from a study of a mutant IDH1 vaccine in newly diagnosed glioma. Study context: Eight vaccinations went to patients in weeks 1, 3, 5, 7, 11, 15, 19, 23. Whole-study results and caveats: With respect to changes in top peripheral T cell clonotypes, pseudoprogression seemed unrelated.

Clones were read by immunoSEQ multiplex PCR, and TCRdb kept only the in-frame ones, dropping some. The table lists 60,000 to 100,000 clones, 75% to 90% of them singletons, with approximately 0.8% in the top ten. In germline, CDR1 is MNHEY, CDR2 SVGAGI. Trimming took off 2 bases at V and 3 bases at J, with 11 bases between the two ends. This CDR3 is 15 amino acids long. Time point specified: week 23, last vaccination. Each dose delivered 300 ug of mutant IDH1 20-mer peptide subcutaneously with imiquimod. V and J are TRBV6-5 and TRBJ1-5, with a tentative D call TRBD1 (5 bases). The specimen comprised PBMCs, sampled from a glioma patient whose treatment included an IDH1 peptide vaccine. The receptor was derived from a woman aged 45-65 years with glioma. In DNA form, the CDR3 reads TGTGCCAGCAGTTACCCTGACAGTCTCAATCAGCCCCAGCATTTT. Its protein is CASSYPDSLNQPQHF.